A single sample is the source of the 30 T cell receptor beta chains below, sequenced in a study of Ad26.COV2.S vaccination and SARS-CoV-2 variants. Sequenced by immunoSEQ multiplex PCR; TCRdb stores in-frame clones only, minus some. The sample carries some 640,000 clones, around 90% recorded once. Treatment specified: 15 to 20 received Ad26.COV2.S at low or high dose, single or two shots; roughly five received placebo; per-sample allocation not given. It was on day 63 after the first vaccine or placebo injection that samples were taken. The source material was peripheral blood, sampled in a trial of Ad26.COV2.S vaccine versus placebo. All receptors derive from a person between 18 and 65 years old who received the Ad26.COV2.S COVID-19 vaccine or a placebo.

This clone has just one count. V usage is TRBV19 and J usage is TRBJ1-6; tentative D call: TRBD1 (6 bases). This CDR3 has 17 amino acids. The V gene lost 2 bases and the J gene lost 7 bases, with 18 bases spanning the gap. Germline CDR1 reads LNHDA; CDR2 reads SQIVND (reference sequence). CDR3 bases: TGTGCCAGTAGTATACGGGTCCAGGGGTACCAGAATTCACCCCTCCACTTT. It is translated as CASSIRVQGYQNSPLHF.

This rearrangement joins TRBV30 to TRBJ1-3; a weak D match, TRBD1 (5 bases). Trimming took 4 bases from V and 6 from J, leaving 10 bases between them. The germline V gene has CDR1 GTSNPN and CDR2 SVGIG (reference sequence). The CDR3 covers 12 residues. The CDR3 reads CAWTGRPNTIYF. The CDR3 DNA follows: TGTGCCTGGACGGGACGGCCAAACACCATATATTTT.

CDR3 residues: CASRRRDRWNTEAFF. The DNA of the CDR3 is TGTGCCAGCAGGAGACGGGACCGATGGAACACTGAAGCTTTCTTT. The chain is built from TRBV28 and TRBJ1-1; possible D gene TRBD1, 5 bases. Germline values: CDR1 MDHEN, CDR2 SYDVKM. The CDR3 consists of 15 residues. Deletions cut 6 bases from V and 1 base from J, with 15 bases between. Combining the CDR3 with reference TRBV28 and TRBJ1-1 gives the whole variable domain DVKVTQSSRYLVKRTGEKVFLECVQDMDHENMFWYRQDPGLGLRLIYFSYDVKMKEKGDIPEGYSVSREKKERFSLILESASTNQTSMYLCASRRRDRWNTEAFFGQGTRLTVV.

The chain recombines TRBV7-2 with TRBJ1-2; D perhaps matches TRBD1 (5 bases). In germline, CDR1 is SGHTA, CDR2 FQGNSA. This CDR3 comprises 13 residues. The germline V and J ends were trimmed by 4 bases and 4 bases, with 10 bases remaining between them. The CDR3 DNA follows: TGTGCCAGCAGCTCCTTGACAGTCTATGGCTACACCTTC. Protein product: CASSSLTVYGYTF.

For the CDR3, the DNA is TGTGCCAGCAGTGCCAGGAGGGGGGGCGAGCAGTACTTC. Protein product: CASSARRGGEQYF. V usage is TRBV25-1 and J usage is TRBJ2-7, with D possibly TRBD2 on 7 matching bases. The CDR3 extends over 13 amino acids. The V end lost 4 bases, the J end lost 6 bases, and 13 bases lay between the germline ends. CDR1 is MGHDK, CDR2 SYGVNS, per germline.

A single count supports this clone. This chain connects TRBV7-8 to TRBJ1-4, with D maybe TRBD1 (5 bases). The ends were cut back, 4 bases at V and 0 bases at J, with 12 bases in the middle. Germline V gene lookup returns CDR1 SGHVS and CDR2 FQNEAQ. The CDR3 is 16 amino acids. CDR3 residues: CASSSARDSTNEKLFF. DNA for the CDR3: TGTGCCAGCAGCTCAGCCAGGGATTCAACTAATGAAAAACTGTTTTTT.

This sequence joins TRBV20-1 and TRBJ2-1, with 8 nucleotides matching TRBD2. The junction had 1 base not matched to a gene; V was cut back by 3 bases and J by 9 bases. This CDR3 region has 11 residues. Germline CDR1 DFQATT, CDR2 SNEGSKA (reference sequence). In nucleotides, the CDR3 is TGCAGTGCTAGTGCGGGGGGTGAGCAGTTCTTC. Encoded protein: CSASAGGEQFF.

The V call is TRBV5-1, the J call TRBJ2-1, with TRBD1 identical over 8 bases. Germline CDR1 SGHRS, CDR2 YFSETQ. The CDR3 has 17 residues. V lost 1 base and J lost 7; bases outside the gene matches: 13. The CDR3 sequence is CASSLWLGQGASNEQFF. CDR3 nucleotides: TGCGCCAGCAGCTTGTGGTTGGGCCAGGGGGCTTCGAATGAGCAGTTCTTC. Full variable domain (rest looked up from reference TRBV5-1 and TRBJ2-1): KAGVTQTPRYLIKTRGQQVTLSCSPISGHRSVSWYQQTPGQGLQFLFEYFSETQRNKGNFPGRFSGRQFSNSRSEMNVSTLELGDSALYLCASSLWLGQGASNEQFFGPGTRLTVL.

The rearrangement joins TRBV28 to TRBJ1-2, with TRBD1 identical over 11 bases. This CDR3 comprises 12 residues. Germline assignment: CDR1 MDHEN and CDR2 SYDVKM. The V segment lost 3 bases and the J segment 11 bases; nucleotides outside the gene matches: 2. CDR3 sequence reads: CASSFGTGGYTF. CDR3 nucleotide sequence: TGTGCCAGCAGTTTCGGGACAGGGGGATACACCTTC.

This chain connects TRBV3-1 (or the pseudogene TRBV3-2) to TRBJ1-2, with TRBD1 matching over 8 bases. This CDR3 spans 16 amino acids. Germline V gene data show CDR1 as LGHDT and CDR2 as YNNKEL (reference sequence). J gave up 3 bases and V 0 bases, and 6 bases lay outside the gene matches. CDR3 nucleotides: TGTGCCAGCAGCCAAGACAGGGGGCTGGGGTACTATGGCTACACCTTC. Amino acid sequence: CASSQDRGLGYYGYTF.

This chain links TRBV13 with TRBJ2-5, with D tentatively TRBD1 or TRBD2 (7 bases each). The CDR3 is made up of 14 amino acids. The germline gives CDR1 PRHDT, CDR2 FYEKMQ (reference sequence). Trimming shortened V by 3 bases and J by 5 bases, and 13 bases separated the two germline ends. The CDR3, as DNA: TGTGCCAGCAGCTTGGGAGGGGGCGCCGAGACCCAGTACTTC. Amino acids: CASSLGGGAETQYF. Full variable domain (remainder filled in from reference TRBV13 and TRBJ2-5): AAGVIQSPRHLIKEKRETATLKCYPIPRHDTVYWYQQGPGQDPQFLISFYEKMQSDKGSIPDRFSAQQFSDYHSELNMSSLELGDSALYFCASSLGGGAETQYFGPGTRLLVL.

CDR3 bases: TGTGCCAGCAGAAACGGACTAGCCCGGACCGGGGAGCTGTTTTTT. This encodes CASRNGLARTGELFF. The chain recombines TRBV6-5 with TRBJ2-2, with 8 bases lining up with TRBD2. The CDR3 loop spans 15 amino acids. The J segment lost 5 bases and the V segment lost 6 bases, leaving 8 bases of the junction unmatched. Germline CDR1 reads MNHEY; CDR2 reads SVGAGI.

This clone was observed many times. The chain employs TRBV7-3 and TRBJ1-6; 7 nucleotides line up with TRBD1. There are 16 residues in the CDR3. The V and J ends lost 6 bases and 0 bases, in that order; junction bases with no gene match: 5. Germline CDR1 SGHTA, CDR2 FQGTGA. This chain's CDR3 is CASRSTGSSYNSPLHF. The DNA for the CDR3 is TGTGCCAGCAGGTCGACAGGGAGCTCCTATAATTCACCCCTCCACTTT.

This clone appeared once. This sequence joins TRBV19 and TRBJ1-4; D is undetermined. V dropped 7 bases and J dropped 0 bases, with 15 bases sitting between them. Per germline, CDR1 LNHDA and CDR2 SQIVND (reference sequence). This CDR3 region has 16 residues. For the CDR3, the DNA is TGTGCCAGTACTCGGCGGCCTGGGGCAACTAATGAAAAACTGTTTTTT. Translating it yields CASTRRPGATNEKLFF.

The chain carries TRBV30 and TRBJ1-4, with unresolved D. CDR3 length: 12 amino acids. Germline CDR1 is GTSNPN and CDR2 is SVGIG (reference sequence). The germline V and J ends were trimmed by 5 bases and 0 bases, with 4 bases remaining between them. For the CDR3, the DNA is TGTGCCTGGGGGACAACTAATGAAAAACTGTTTTTT. It yields the protein CAWGTTNEKLFF.

The chain links TRBV27 to TRBJ1-2; 8 nucleotides align to TRBD1. V was pared by 5 bases and J by 10 bases, with 12 bases of the junction left unmatched. CDR3 length: 14 residues. The germline V gene has CDR1 MNHEY and CDR2 SMNVEV (reference sequence). CDR3 nucleotides: TGTGCCAGCAGTGTCGCCGGGACAGGAGTCGACTACACCTTC. Encoded protein: CASSVAGTGVDYTF.

The sample holds one count of this clone. The V and J genes are TRBV7-9 and TRBJ1-1; D unresolved. The V end was cut by 1 base, the J end by 8 bases, with 14 bases between. The CDR3 is 14 residues long. CDR1 is SEHNR and CDR2 is FQNEAQ in the germline V gene (reference sequence). The CDR3 DNA sequence: TGTGCCAGCAGCTTAGGGTTGGTAGAAAAAGAAGCTTTCTTT. It codes for CASSLGLVEKEAFF.

The chain uses TRBV27 and TRBJ2-7; D possibly matches TRBD1 or TRBD2 (5 bases each). The CDR3 consists of 13 residues. The V gene lost 8 bases and the J gene lost 5 bases, with 16 bases spanning the gap. Germline CDR1 and CDR2: MNHEY and SMNVEV (reference sequence). In DNA form, the CDR3 reads TGTGCCAGCGGCAGGGCCCCAGCGGACGAGCAGTACTTC. This sequence encodes CASGRAPADEQYF.

The chain links TRBV7-8 to TRBJ2-1; D possibly corresponds to TRBD2 (6 bases). Trimming shortened V by 7 bases and J by 8 bases, and 15 bases separated the two germline ends. The V gene's germline CDR1 is SGHVS and CDR2 FQNEAQ. The CDR3 contains 13 residues. CDR3 amino acids: CASTKFLAHEQFF. CDR3 nucleotides: TGTGCCAGCACCAAATTCCTAGCGCATGAGCAGTTCTTC.

The CDR3 DNA follows: TGTGCCAGCAGCACGCGAGGGGACGAGCAGTACTTC. It yields the protein CASSTRGDEQYF. This sequence joins TRBV12-3 or TRBV12-4 and TRBJ2-7, with D perhaps being TRBD1 or TRBD2 (5 bases each). Trimming cost V 6 bases and J 5 bases, with 11 bases left between them. The CDR3 totals 12 residues.

This chain uses TRBV7-8 with TRBJ1-5; D is unresolved. Germline CDR1 and CDR2: SGHVS and FQNEAQ. With 5 bases removed from V and 7 bases from J, the gap between germline ends came to 18 bases. The CDR3 totals 15 residues. The CDR3 nucleotides are TGTGCCAGCAGCCCGGAGATCCCGGGGATCCAGCCCCAGCATTTT. Its protein is CASSPEIPGIQPQHF.

The chain carries TRBV11-1 and TRBJ2-3; 12 bases match TRBD2. Germline-derived CDR1 and CDR2 are SGHAT and FQDESV (reference sequence). The trim removed 3 bases at V and 5 bases at J, leaving 0 bases unmatched. The CDR3 has 14 residues. This CDR3 reads CASSLTSGGDTQYF. In nucleotides, the CDR3 is TGTGCCAGCAGCTTGACTAGCGGGGGAGATACGCAGTATTTT.

The chain is built from TRBV18 and TRBJ1-5, with a tentative D call TRBD1 (5 bases). CDR1 is KGHSH, CDR2 LQKENI, per germline. Trimming took 3 bases from V and 1 from J, leaving 10 bases between them. The CDR3 contains 15 residues. The CDR3 nucleotides read TGTGCCAGCTCACCCGATGGGGGGAGCAATCAGCCCCAGCATTTT. Protein: CASSPDGGSNQPQHF.

The chain links TRBV19 to TRBJ2-1; 11 bases line up with TRBD2. CDR1 is LNHDA and CDR2 is SQIVND in the germline V gene (reference sequence). The V and J ends lost 5 bases and 4 bases, in that order; junction bases with no gene match: 4. This CDR3 is built from 15 residues. CDR3 protein: CASSFLAGGYNEQFF. CDR3 coding DNA: TGTGCCAGTAGTTTCCTAGCGGGAGGATACAATGAGCAGTTCTTC.

V usage is TRBV5-5 and J usage is TRBJ2-4; TRBD1 agrees at 7 bases. Germline V gene data show CDR1 as SGHKS and CDR2 as YYEKEE (reference sequence). V lost 4 bases, J lost 11 bases, and 3 bases stayed unmatched. The CDR3 runs 11 residues. CDR3: CASSRDSFQYF. CDR3 sequence (DNA): TGTGCCAGCAGCCGGGACAGTTTTCAGTACTTC.

In this sample, this clone turned up a few times. The V call is TRBV9, the J call TRBJ1-1; D is undetermined. Germline loops: CDR1 SGDLS, CDR2 YYNGEE. Trimming stripped 0 bases from V and 0 bases from J, with 9 bases between. The CDR3 length is 15 residues. The CDR3 protein is CASSVGELMNTEAFF. The CDR3 DNA sequence: TGTGCCAGCAGCGTAGGGGAGTTAATGAACACTGAAGCTTTCTTT.

The chain joins TRBV24-1 to TRBJ2-5; the match to TRBD1 covers 7 bases. The CDR3 is 15 residues long. The V gene's germline CDR1 is KGHDR and CDR2 SFDVKD. Trimming at V came to 5 bases and at J to 1 base, leaving 6 bases not matched to a gene. CDR3 amino acids: CATSVWAGGQETQYF. The CDR3 nucleotides read TGTGCCACCAGTGTTTGGGCAGGGGGCCAAGAGACCCAGTACTTC.

In this sample, this clone turned up once. V gene TRBV27 combines with J gene TRBJ1-2, with 11 nucleotides matching TRBD1. The germline V gene encodes CDR1 MNHEY and CDR2 SMNVEV (reference sequence). The CDR3 runs to 15 residues. J was trimmed by 4 bases and V by 8 bases; bases with no gene match: 9. CDR3 amino acids: CASRTGGERSYGYTF. CDR3 in DNA: TGTGCCAGCCGGACAGGGGGCGAGCGGAGCTATGGCTACACCTTC.

V usage is TRBV19 and J usage is TRBJ1-5; perhaps TRBD1 as D (6 bases). This CDR3 has 15 amino acids. The ends were cut back, 10 bases at V and 4 bases at J, with 20 bases in the middle. Germline values: CDR1 LNHDA, CDR2 SQIVND (reference sequence). DNA for the CDR3: TGTGCCACCTCAAGCTGGGGGGGCGGTAATCAGCCCCAGCATTTT. Residues: CATSSWGGGNQPQHF.

The count of this clone is one. The chain recombines TRBV9 with TRBJ2-7; D ambiguous. Looked up from germline, CDR1 is SGDLS and CDR2 is YYNGEE. Trimming left V 0 bases short and J 3 bases short, with 13 bases between. This CDR3 is built from 15 residues. The CDR3 reads CASSVEQGKSYEQYF. CDR3 coding DNA: TGTGCCAGCAGCGTAGAACAAGGGAAGAGCTACGAGCAGTACTTC.